Listed below are T cell receptor beta chains from one sample, sequenced in a study of a mutant IDH1 vaccine in newly diagnosed glioma. Libraries were prepared by immunoSEQ multiplex PCR; TCRdb keeps only in-frame clonotypes and omits some of them. The profile shows 100,000 to 120,000 clones, roughly 88% of them singletons. Antigens for these TCRs are unknown. The sequences come from PBMCs, collected from a glioma patient whose treatment included an IDH1 peptide vaccine. The receptors here all came from a woman between 50 and 59 years old with glioma. Both conserved end residues are part of each CDR3. D genes are given only for firm matches. Clone size is shown for a subset of rows, as once, few, many or a class of expanded clone.

.,.,TRBJ1-6,TRBV12-2,TGTGCAAGTCGCTTAGGGGCAGGGGTTAATTCACCCCTCCACTTT,CASRLGAGVNSPLHF
.,TRBD1,TRBJ2-3,TRBV10-3,TGTGCCATCAGTGGGGACAGCAGCACAGATACGCAGTATTTT,CAISGDSSTDTQYF
.,TRBD1,TRBJ1-2,TRBV18,TGTGCCAGCTCACCACGCGGGGGCGGACAGGGATCCGGCTATGGCTACACCTTC,CASSPRGGGQGSGYGYTF
.,.,TRBJ1-3,TRBV7-9,TGTGCCAGCAGCTTAGCCGGAGCCTCTGGAAACACCATATATTTT,CASSLAGASGNTIYF
.,TRBD2,TRBJ2-2,TRBV5-1,TGCGCCAGCGCCCCCGGGACTAGCGGGAGGGCCCGGACCGGGGAGCTGTTTTTT,CASAPGTSGRARTGELFF
once,.,TRBJ1-3,TRBV5-1,TGCGCCAGCGGCTCGACAGACTCTGGAAACACCATATATTTT,CASGSTDSGNTIYF
.,.,TRBJ1-5,TRBV9,TGTGCCAGCAGCGTAGAAGCCCACGATCAGCCCCAGCATTTT,CASSVEAHDQPQHF
few,.,TRBJ2-1,TRBV6-5,TGTGCCAGCAGTTACGGCGGCTCCTACAATGAGCAGTTCTTC,CASSYGGSYNEQFF
once,TRBD1,TRBJ2-6,TRBV28,TGTGCCAGCAGGGTCTCACAGGGGGGTGGGGCCAACGTCCTGACTTTC,CASRVSQGGGANVLTF
.,.,TRBJ1-1,TRBV10-3,TGTGCCATCAGTGGGGGCGGAGCCCCCACTGAAGCTTTCTTT,CAISGGGAPTEAFF
.,.,TRBJ1-2,TRBV7-9,TGTGCCAGCAGCCCAGACCTTCGGGGCTACACCTTC,CASSPDLRGYTF
.,.,TRBJ2-1,TRBV9,TGTGCCAGCAGCCCCCGGGTTCGACCTGGGGACTACAATGAGCAGTTCTTC,CASSPRVRPGDYNEQFF
.,.,TRBJ2-2,TRBV11-2,TGTGCCAGCAGCGGTCGGGGAAGCACCGGGGAGCTGTTTTTT,CASSGRGSTGELFF
.,.,TRBJ2-3,TRBV5-1,TGCGCCAGCAGCTTGGCCGAGCGAGGAGGGGATACGCAGTATTTT,CASSLAERGGDTQYF
few,TRBD1,TRBJ2-6,TRBV6-6,TGTGCCAGCAGCGACACAGGGGCTGGGGCCAACGTCCTGACTTTC,CASSDTGAGANVLTF
.,.,TRBJ1-5,TRBV9,TGTGCCAGCAGCGTAATGGGCAGGGATCGTAGCAATCAGCCCCAGCATTTT,CASSVMGRDRSNQPQHF
.,TRBD1,TRBJ2-4,TRBV19,TGTGCCAGTAGTACTAACAGACAGGGGCTTGGAGGGGACATTCAGTACTTC,CASSTNRQGLGGDIQYF
.,.,TRBJ1-3,TRBV19,TGTGCCAGTAGTATTGGACACCTCTCTGGAAACACCATATATTTT,CASSIGHLSGNTIYF
.,.,TRBJ2-3,TRBV18,TGTGCAGTCACCTCTAGCACAGATACGCAGTATTTT,CAVTSSTDTQYF
.,.,TRBJ2-2,TRBV30,TGTGCCTGGAACCATTACACCGGGGAGCTGTTTTTT,CAWNHYTGELFF
.,.,TRBJ1-5,TRBV6-6,TGTGCCAGCAGAGGGGGGAGTGCTCAGCCCCAGCATTTT,CASRGGSAQPQHF
.,.,TRBJ2-7,TRBV28,TGTGCCAGCAGTCCCGAAGGGGGCTACGAGCAGTACTTC,CASSPEGGYEQYF
.,.,TRBJ1-2,TRBV6-5,TGTGCCAGCAGTTACTCGACAGTTTATGGCTACACCTTC,CASSYSTVYGYTF
.,TRBD2,TRBJ2-5,TRBV11-2,TGTGCCAGCAGCTCCCGTAGCGGGAGTCGGGAGACCCAGTACTTC,CASSSRSGSRETQYF
.,TRBD1,TRBJ2-2,TRBV10-3,TGTGCCGCCCACCGGGACAGGGGCCCTGCGAACACCGGGGAGCTGTTTTTT,CAAHRDRGPANTGELFF
.,.,TRBJ2-7,TRBV28,TGTGCCAGCAAAACAGGAGGCTTTTACGAGCAGTACTTC,CASKTGGFYEQYF
.,TRBD1,TRBJ2-3,TRBV6-6,TGTGCCAGCAGACCTCCGGGACAGGGCACAGATACGCAGTATTTT,CASRPPGQGTDTQYF
.,.,TRBJ1-5,TRBV27,TGTGCCAGCAGTTTATTTAGCAATCAGCCCCAGCATTTT,CASSLFSNQPQHF
.,.,TRBJ2-5,TRBV5-1,TGCGCCAGCAGCTACAACTTGCAAGAGACCCAGTACTTC,CASSYNLQETQYF
.,.,TRBJ2-2,TRBV6-1,TGTGCCAGAGGAGGGCCGAACACCGGGGAGCTGTTTTTT,CARGGPNTGELFF
.,.,TRBJ2-7,TRBV28,TGTGCCTCGGGGGCGCGAGAGCAGTACTTC,CASGAREQYF
few,.,TRBJ2-6,TRBV7-3,TGTGCCAGCAGCGTGACAGGCCGCGGGGCCAACGTCCTGACTTTC,CASSVTGRGANVLTF
once,.,TRBJ2-1,TRBV9,TGTGCCAGCAGCGTAAGTGGAAACCCTTACATTGAGCAGTTCTTC,CASSVSGNPYIEQFF
.,TRBD2,TRBJ2-7,TRBV7-2,TGTGCCAGCAGCCCCCGCCCGATTACTAGCGTCTCCTACGAGCAGTACTTC,CASSPRPITSVSYEQYF
.,TRBD2,TRBJ2-1,TRBV28,TGTGCCAGCAGTTCCGGGACTAGCGGTTATTCCTACAATGAGCAGTTCTTC,CASSSGTSGYSYNEQFF
once,.,TRBJ2-7,TRBV14,TGTGCCAGCAGCCAAGTCAGAAGCTCCTACGAGCAGTACTTC,CASSQVRSSYEQYF
.,TRBD2,TRBJ2-1,TRBV18,TGTGCCAGCTCACCTCTAGCGGGCGTTGAGGATGAGCAGTTCTTC,CASSPLAGVEDEQFF
once,TRBD1,TRBJ2-3,TRBV6-5,TGTGCCAGCCAACGCGGGACAGGGGACCGGGATACGCAGTATTTT,CASQRGTGDRDTQYF
.,.,TRBJ2-7,TRBV12-2,TGTGCAAGTCGCCAGGGACTAGCGGGAGGCACCTACGAGCAGTACTTC,CASRQGLAGGTYEQYF
.,TRBD2,TRBJ2-3,TRBV19,TGTGCCAGTAGTCCTCGACTAGCGGGAGATACAGATACGCAGTATTTT,CASSPRLAGDTDTQYF
once,TRBD2,TRBJ2-1,TRBV7-9,TGTGCCAGCAGCTTAGTAGCGGGAGGGCCCGTGGAGCAGTTCTTC,CASSLVAGGPVEQFF
.,.,TRBJ2-1,TRBV2,TGTGCCAGCCTTTGGAGGGCCTACAATGAGCAGTTCTTC,CASLWRAYNEQFF
.,.,TRBJ1-4,TRBV5-5,TGTGCCAGCAGCTTGATCTGGGGAACTAATGAAAAACTGTTTTTT,CASSLIWGTNEKLFF
.,.,TRBJ2-3,TRBV9,TGTGCCAGCAGCGTAGCACTCACAGATACGCAGTATTTT,CASSVALTDTQYF
.,TRBD2,TRBJ2-1,TRBV30,TGTGCCTGGGCTAGCGGCATCAGCTCCTACAATGAGCAGTTCTTC,CAWASGISSYNEQFF
.,.,TRBJ1-5,TRBV6-5,TGTGCCAGCAGTTACAAGGCAGCTTATAGCAATCAGCCCCAGCATTTT,CASSYKAAYSNQPQHF
.,.,TRBJ2-7,TRBV14,TGTGCCAGCAGCCAAGTTTCAGGGGCCTACGAGCAGTACTTC,CASSQVSGAYEQYF
.,.,TRBJ2-7,TRBV20-1,TGCAGTGCTAGGGTGATATACGAGCAGTACTTC,CSARVIYEQYF
.,.,TRBJ2-3,TRBV5-1,TGCGCCAGCAGCTTTGACTTCTCCCTCACAGATACGCAGTATTTT,CASSFDFSLTDTQYF
.,TRBD2,TRBJ2-7,TRBV13,TGTGCCAGCCAGCGGGAGAATGGAGCCCGGCACTACGAGCAGTACTTC,CASQRENGARHYEQYF
.,.,TRBJ2-1,TRBV10-3,TGTGCCATCAGGGGGGGTACGGATGAGCAGTTCTTC,CAIRGGTDEQFF
.,TRBD1,TRBJ2-7,TRBV28,TGTGCCAGCGCAGGGGGCGCGTTCTCCGAGCAGTACTTC,CASAGGAFSEQYF
.,TRBD2,TRBJ2-3,TRBV5-6,TGTGCCAGCAGCTTGGAGCTAGCGGGAAGCACAGATACGCAGTATTTT,CASSLELAGSTDTQYF
.,.,TRBJ2-7,TRBV7-9,TGTGCCAGCAGCTTAGGAAGGGGACTTACCTACGAGCAGTACTTC,CASSLGRGLTYEQYF
.,.,TRBJ1-2,TRBV6-5,TGTGCCAGCAGTTACTCGGATCATGGCTACACCTTC,CASSYSDHGYTF
.,TRBD1,TRBJ2-7,TRBV6-5,TGTGCCAGCAGTTACTCGACGGGACAGCGGACCTACGAGCAGTACTTC,CASSYSTGQRTYEQYF
.,.,TRBJ2-1,TRBV27,TGTGCCAGCAGTTTAGGGTGGCGATCCTTATACAATGAGCAGTTCTTC,CASSLGWRSLYNEQFF
.,.,TRBJ1-1,TRBV5-1,TGCGCCAGCAGCTTGAGGGGGGAGAACACTGAAGCTTTCTTT,CASSLRGENTEAFF
.,TRBD1,TRBJ2-7,TRBV11-1,TGTGCCAGCAGCTTCGGGACAGGGACCTACGAGCAGTACTTC,CASSFGTGTYEQYF
.,.,TRBJ1-2,TRBV6-4,TGTGCCAGCCGACCCACAGGGTTGGCGAACTATGGCTACACCTTC,CASRPTGLANYGYTF